In its sample, the clone carrying this T cell receptor beta chain was seen once. Germline values: CDR1 SEHNR, CDR2 FQNEAQ (reference sequence). Between the trimmed V and J ends, which lost 2 bases and 0 bases, there was a span of 13 bases. The CDR3 loop spans 16 amino acids. The data derive from a study of blood T cell repertoires in COVID-19. For the study at large: Specimens from acute and convalescent COVID-19 originated in the United States, Italy and Spain. T cells, B-cell-depleted T cells, or PBMCs provided the cDNA or gDNA that served as material.

The table came from immunoSEQ multiplex PCR; TCRdb's copy has only in-frame clones and leaves some out. The sample carries approximately 140,000 clones, 88% recorded once. The chain recombines TRBV7-9 with TRBJ1-1; D is possibly TRBD1 (6 bases). This receptor was taken from a human donor with COVID-19, enrolled during active disease. The donor label of this sample is uncertain. Sequenced sample: peripheral blood. CDR3 in amino acids: CASSLWDKAMNTEAFF. The CDR3 DNA sequence: TGTGCCAGCAGCTTATGGGACAAGGCTATGAACACTGAAGCTTTCTTT.